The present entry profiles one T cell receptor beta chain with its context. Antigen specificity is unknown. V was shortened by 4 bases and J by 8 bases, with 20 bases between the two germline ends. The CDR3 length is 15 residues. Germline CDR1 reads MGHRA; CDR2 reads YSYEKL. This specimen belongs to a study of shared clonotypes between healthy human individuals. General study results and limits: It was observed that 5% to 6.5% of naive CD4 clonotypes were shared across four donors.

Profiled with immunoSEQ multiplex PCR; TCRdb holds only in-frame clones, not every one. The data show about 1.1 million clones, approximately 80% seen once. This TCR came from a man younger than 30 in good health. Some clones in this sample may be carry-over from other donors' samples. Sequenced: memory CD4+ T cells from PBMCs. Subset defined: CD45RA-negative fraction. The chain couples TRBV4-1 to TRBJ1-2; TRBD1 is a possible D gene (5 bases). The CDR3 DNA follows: TGCGCCAGCAGCCCCCTCGGGGCGGGCGCGGGAGGCTACACCTTC. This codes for CASSPLGAGAGGYTF.